This TCR beta chain was captured by sequencing in a study of vaccination and CD4 T cells after COVID-19. This CDR3 is built from 19 residues. V shed 6 bases, J shed 7 bases, and the junction held 19 bases outside the gene matches. Per the germline V gene, CDR1 is MNHNS and CDR2 is SASEGT. Cultured CD4+ T cell DNA was sequenced using the Oncomine TCR Beta short-read assay. One entry per CDR3 protein results from TCRdb running MiXCR on the PCR reads. The sample consists of approximately 6,000 distinct CDR3 sequences, roughly two thirds of them appearing once. A note on this clonotype: Its cognate antigen is unknown.

Treatment given: roughly 11-day PBMC culture with coronavirus spike peptide pools or control peptides (ViraFEST assay). The chain uses TRBV6-1 and TRBJ2-1, with 12 nucleotides matching TRBD2. The sequence derives from a human donor who had recovered from COVID-19. The sample comprised CD4+ T cells from blood, cultured in vitro. The CDR3 reads CASRVQRGTLAGGKNEQFF. The CDR3 region has the DNA TGTGCCAGCAGGGTACAGAGGGGCACACTAGCGGGAGGTAAGAATGAGCAGTTCTTC.